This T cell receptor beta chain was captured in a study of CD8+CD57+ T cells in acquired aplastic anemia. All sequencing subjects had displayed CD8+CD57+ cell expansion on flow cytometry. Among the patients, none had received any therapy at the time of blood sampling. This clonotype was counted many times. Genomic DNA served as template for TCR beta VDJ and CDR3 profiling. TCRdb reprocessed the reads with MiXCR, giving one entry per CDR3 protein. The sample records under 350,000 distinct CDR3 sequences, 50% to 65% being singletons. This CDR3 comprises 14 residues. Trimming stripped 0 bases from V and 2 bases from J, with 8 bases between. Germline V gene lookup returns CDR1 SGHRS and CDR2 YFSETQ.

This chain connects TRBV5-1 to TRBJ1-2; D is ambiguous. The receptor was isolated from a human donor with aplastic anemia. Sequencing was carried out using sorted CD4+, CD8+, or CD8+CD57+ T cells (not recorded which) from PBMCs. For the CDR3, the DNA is TGCGCCAGCAGCTTGGACGGCCGCAACTATGGCTACACCTTC. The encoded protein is CASSLDGRNYGYTF.